The clone carrying this TCR beta chain has more than one count but fewer than ten. Its target is not known. The PCR contained 60 Vbeta and 13 Jbeta primers. The assay was immunoSEQ multiplex PCR, and TCRdb's table has in-frame clones only and misses some. The data show 130,000 or so clones, around 72% seen once. This sample was included in a study of cytomegalovirus exposure and HLA in healthy donors. Study-wide points: Later genetic work tied a missense DCLRE1C variant to beta-chain V and J trimming.

Trimming removed 4 bases from V and 2 bases from J, with 9 bases in between. The CDR3 is 14 residues long. Germline V CDR1 and CDR2: SGHRS, YFSETQ. Sequenced: PBMCs. The chain links TRBV5-1 to TRBJ1-4; no firm D call. The sequence derives from a man aged 18 to 30 in good health and CMV-seropositive. CDR3 residues: CASSPSLTNEKLFF. The CDR3 nucleotides are TGCGCCAGCAGCCCTAGCTTGACTAATGAAAAACTGTTTTTT.